This T cell receptor (beta chain) was captured in a study of radiation and T cells in renal cell carcinoma (dated by TCRdb to the early 2020s). About the investigation overall: In total, fewer than 55 samples, comprising approximately 25 tumors and some 27 peripheral blood samples, were subjected to TCR beta sequencing. The last blood draw occurred 4 weeks after radiation, at the same time as nephrectomy. Across all 50 or so samples, 3,800,000 or so unique CDR3 nucleotide sequences encoding over 2.5 million unique CDR3 amino acid sequences were identified. On the study overall, not on this receptor specifically: Because no pretreatment tumor biopsies were available, whether clonotypes were present in the tumor at baseline could not be determined. Tracking of blood repertoire dynamics stopped at roughly 4 weeks after treatment, with no follow-up past that point. The single-armed trial design could not address effects of radiation dose or scheduling on the TCR repertoire. In blood, the top tumor clonotypes increased from baseline to 2 weeks after radiation and then shrank by 4 weeks, which suggests a temporary expansion of tumor-resident clones.

Following the manufacturer's recommendations, the immunoSEQ kit was used to generate TCR beta libraries from genomic DNA. To prepare the libraries, a first multiplex PCR with proprietary primers was run, followed by a second PCR that added unique barcodes, and a bead cleanup was done after each round. Each sample batch included a kit-provided positive control reaction and a negative control reaction. The final libraries underwent checking on an Agilent 4200 TapeStation D1000 ScreenTape, volumetric pooling, and quantification by qPCR. Sequencing was performed on an Illumina NextSeq500 using a MidOutput 150-cycle cartridge, with 156 Read1 cycles, 15 Index1 cycles, and the kit custom primers. The pooled library was loaded at 0.9 to 1 pM with an approximately 22% PhiX control spike-in. Regarding the original processing steps: The vendor-processed data were analyzed in R, and a clonotype was defined as all T cells that share the same CDR3 nucleotide sequence. For clone abundance analyses, frequencies were normalized to the 10,000 most abundant clones in each sample. Public T cell clones, which averaged fewer than five per sample, were removed prior to analysis. An abundance difference of at least 32-fold between compartments was the criterion for calling clonotypes tumor-enriched or baseline blood-enriched. A beta-binomial differential abundance model was applied to find clonotypes that expanded or contracted between blood time points. The Baroni-Urbani and Buser coefficient was used to measure tumor-blood repertoire similarity, and groups were compared with two-tailed Wilcoxon tests in R. Held by TCRdb, this immuneACCESS table contains in-frame sequences only and omits some clones. Under half of the omission traces to an unresolved V gene where checked; the cause of the rest is unknown. The V and J calls and clone size come from that table; D and trimming were worked out from the DNA. The sample table lists around 170,000 clones, about 88% of them with a count of one. The ten largest clones take up approximately 11% of the sample.

Reading the germline V gene gives CDR1 SGHRS and CDR2 YFSETQ. Its CDR3 holds 14 amino acids, cysteine through phenylalanine. Left in the record is the CDR3 DNA by itself, 42 bases read in frame from the first base. Relative to germline, V is 0 bases shorter and J is 4 bases shorter, with 8 bases between their ends. As for this clone: The antigen it binds to is not known. No much larger clonotype is one base removed from it; base qualities were not supplied.

This sample's time point label indicates: blood 4 weeks post-SBRT, at nephrectomy. The label giving this sample's treatment or condition can be read as: 15 Gy SBRT to primary tumor, nephrectomy 4 weeks later. The samples were drawn from a clinical trial, where primary renal cell carcinomas were treated with 15 Gy of stereotactic body radiation therapy and then removed by nephrectomy 4 weeks afterward. To follow tumor-enriched clonotypes, peripheral blood was collected serially from radiation-treated patients at baseline and again at 2 weeks and 4 weeks after SBRT. Every patient had renal cell carcinoma of clear cell pathology. Genomic DNA for TCR sequencing was prepared using the QIAamp DNA Blood Mini Kit (Qiagen). The analyses included just those samples that passed every quality control check.

The chain was built from TRBV5-1 and TRBJ1-3; too little of a D gene remains to name it. The sequence was collected from a woman aged 45-65 years with renal cell carcinoma. Sequenced material: blood, taken from a patient whose treatment included radiotherapy and nephrectomy. The CDR3 sequence is CASSLELGGNTIYF. Read as DNA, the sequence is TGCGCCAGCAGCTTGGAGTTAGGGGGAAACACCATATATTTT.